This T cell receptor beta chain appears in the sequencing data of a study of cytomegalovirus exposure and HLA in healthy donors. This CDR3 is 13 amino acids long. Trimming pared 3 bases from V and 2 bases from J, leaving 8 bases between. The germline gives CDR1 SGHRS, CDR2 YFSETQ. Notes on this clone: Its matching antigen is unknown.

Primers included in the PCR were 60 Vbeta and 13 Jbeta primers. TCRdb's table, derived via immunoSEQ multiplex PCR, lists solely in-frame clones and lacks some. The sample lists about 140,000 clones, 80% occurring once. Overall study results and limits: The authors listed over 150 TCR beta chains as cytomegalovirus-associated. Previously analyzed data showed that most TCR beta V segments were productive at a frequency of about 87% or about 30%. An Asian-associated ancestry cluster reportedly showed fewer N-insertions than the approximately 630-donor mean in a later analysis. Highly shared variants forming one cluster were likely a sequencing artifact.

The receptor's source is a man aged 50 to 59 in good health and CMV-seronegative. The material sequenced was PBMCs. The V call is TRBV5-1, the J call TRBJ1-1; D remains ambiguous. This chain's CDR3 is CASSSRINTEAFF. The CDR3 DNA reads TGCGCCAGCAGCTCGAGGATAAACACTGAAGCTTTCTTT.